This entry is about one T cell receptor beta chain. Its specificity is not known. This CDR3 has 14 amino acids. Germline V gives CDR1 SGDLS, CDR2 YYNGEE. The V and J ends lost 4 bases and 7 bases respectively, with 17 bases between them. This entry comes from a study of OX40 agonist ivuxolimab in advanced cancers. Autoimmune disease history or systemic immunosuppression was exclusionary. Study-level results: The study found among the lowest clonal expansion in partial responders at 0.1-3.0 mg/kg. The specificity for antigen of the expanded peripheral T cells was not determined.

Assay used: immunoSEQ multiplex PCR; TCRdb lists only in-frame clones, some missing. The data hold around 60,000 clones, with roughly 84% observed a single time. The source of this sequence is an adult with an advanced solid tumor such as melanoma, head and neck, liver or kidney cancer. The V and J genes are TRBV9 and TRBJ1-2, with unresolved D. The source was CD4+ or CD8+ T cells sorted from blood, collected in a trial of the OX40 agonist ivuxolimab. CDR3 in amino acids: CASSSLGILGGYTF. The CDR3, as DNA: TGTGCCAGCAGCTCACTAGGTATACTGGGTGGCTACACCTTC.